The 15 T cell receptor beta chains below come from one sample, sequenced in a study of T cell responses to AZD1222 COVID-19 vaccine. TCRdb's copy holds only in-frame clones and misses some; the assay was immunoSEQ multiplex PCR. Of some 170,000 clones listed, around nine tenths are singletons. The starting material was peripheral blood, obtained on day 0 of AZD1222 vaccination. These receptors were collected from an adult in good health.

This clone was recorded once. This sequence joins TRBV27 and TRBJ2-7; D may match TRBD1 or TRBD2 (6 bases each). Germline CDR1 and CDR2: MNHEY and SMNVEV (reference sequence). This CDR3 contains 13 residues. Trimming left V 3 bases short and J 6 bases short, with 12 bases between. CDR3 in amino acids: CASSFEGGAEQYF. Here the CDR3 DNA reads TGTGCCAGCAGTTTCGAGGGGGGTGCCGAGCAGTACTTC.

This clone was counted between two and nine times. The chain uses TRBV7-9 and TRBJ1-1, with no clear D. V was pared by 1 base and J by 2 bases, with 8 bases between. This CDR3 contains 14 residues. Germline CDR1 is SEHNR and CDR2 is FQNEAQ (reference sequence). The CDR3 is CASSLGVTNTEAFF. CDR3 sequence (DNA): TGTGCCAGCAGCTTAGGTGTCACCAACACTGAAGCTTTCTTT.

This clone was observed a handful of times. The chain uses TRBV7-9 and TRBJ2-5; 9 bases are shared with TRBD1. The germline V gene has CDR1 SEHNR and CDR2 FQNEAQ (reference sequence). V gave up 5 bases and J gave up 4 bases; unmatched junction bases: 2. CDR3 length: 13 residues. CDR3 protein: CASSRGQGETQYF. The CDR3, as DNA: TGTGCCAGCAGCCGGGGACAGGGAGAGACCCAGTACTTC. The whole variable domain, filled in from reference TRBV7-9 and TRBJ2-5, reads DTGVSQNPRHKITKRGQNVTFRCDPISEHNRLYWYRQTLGQGPEFLTYFQNEAQLEKSRLLSDRFSAERPKGSFSTLEIQRTEQGDSAMYLCASSRGQGETQYFGPGTRLLVL.

V is TRBV11-2 and J is TRBJ2-3, with D unclear. The V gene's germline CDR1 is SGHAT and CDR2 FQNNGV. Trimming cost V 1 base and J 10 bases, with 6 bases left between them. The CDR3 contains 11 residues. As DNA, the CDR3 is TGTGCCAGCAGCTTAGGGGAATCGCAGTATTTT. Encoded protein: CASSLGESQYF.

The rearrangement links TRBV27 to TRBJ2-4; a weak D match, TRBD1 (6 bases). The germline CDR1 and CDR2 sequences are MNHEY and SMNVEV (reference sequence). The germline V and J ends were trimmed by 4 bases and 6 bases, with 19 bases remaining between them. The CDR3 runs to 16 residues. CDR3 bases: TGTGCCAGCAGTTCCCAGGACAGTTGGGCTGGAAACATTCAGTACTTC. This gives the protein CASSSQDSWAGNIQYF.

This chain connects TRBV15 to TRBJ1-2; TRBD1 is a possible D gene (5 bases). Germline CDR1 LNHNV, CDR2 YYDKDF (reference sequence). The CDR3 is 17 residues long. V was pared by 1 base and J by 0 bases, with 15 bases between. The CDR3 loop reads CATSRAPGGRTNYGYTF. As DNA, the CDR3 is TGTGCCACCAGCAGAGCCCCGGGGGGACGGACTAACTATGGCTACACCTTC.

The rearrangement uses TRBV9 and TRBJ2-2, with D perhaps being TRBD1 or TRBD2 (6 bases each). Deletions cut 8 bases from V and 1 base from J, with 12 bases between. The CDR3 contains 14 residues. Per germline, CDR1 SGDLS and CDR2 YYNGEE. The CDR3 region is CARRRGQNTGELFF. The CDR3 DNA sequence: TGTGCCAGGCGGAGGGGACAGAACACCGGGGAGCTGTTTTTT.

This chain uses TRBV7-2 with TRBJ2-7, with TRBD1 matching over 8 bases. Per germline, CDR1 SGHTA and CDR2 FQGNSA. The ends lost 5 bases at V and 3 bases at J; junction bases unmatched: 12. The CDR3 covers 16 residues. This CDR3 reads CASSRTPGTGFYEQYF. CDR3 DNA sequence: TGTGCCAGCAGCCGGACCCCCGGGACAGGCTTCTACGAGCAGTACTTC.

The V gene is TRBV27, the J gene TRBJ1-5; the match to TRBD1 covers 8 bases. The ends lost 5 bases at V and 0 bases at J; junction bases unmatched: 3. This CDR3 contains 15 residues. Germline V gene lookup returns CDR1 MNHEY and CDR2 SMNVEV (reference sequence). CDR3 residues: CASSGTGYSNQPQHF. The CDR3 coding sequence is TGTGCCAGCAGTGGGACAGGTTATAGCAATCAGCCCCAGCATTTT.

The chain combines TRBV15 with TRBJ2-2; D remains ambiguous. The germline CDR1 and CDR2 sequences are LNHNV and YYDKDF (reference sequence). Trimming left V 0 bases short and J 6 bases short, with 8 bases between. The CDR3 runs to 14 residues. CDR3 DNA sequence: TGTGCCACCAGCAGAGATGCCGGGTCCGGGGAGCTGTTTTTT. This sequence encodes CATSRDAGSGELFF.

V and J are TRBV7-9 and TRBJ2-1; D not certain. Trimming removed 4 bases from V and 4 bases from J, with 20 bases in between. The CDR3 is 17 residues long. Germline V gene lookup returns CDR1 SEHNR and CDR2 FQNEAQ (reference sequence). This CDR3 reads CASSSTDTPEPYNEQFF. CDR3 DNA sequence: TGTGCCAGCAGCTCCACCGACACACCAGAGCCATACAATGAGCAGTTCTTC.

This clone was detected only once. The chain employs TRBV24-1 and TRBJ2-2, with TRBD2 matching 16 bases. Germline V gives CDR1 KGHDR, CDR2 SFDVKD. The CDR3 is 19 amino acids. V was pared by 0 bases and J by 4 bases, with 4 bases of the junction left unmatched. The CDR3 sequence is CATSDLGTSGRGSTGELFF. The CDR3 nucleotides are TGTGCCACCAGTGATTTGGGGACTAGCGGGAGGGGGAGCACCGGGGAGCTGTTTTTT.

The genes are TRBV5-1 and TRBJ1-2; D may be TRBD1 (6 bases). Germline V gene data show CDR1 as SGHRS and CDR2 as YFSETQ. The CDR3 loop spans 15 amino acids. V gave up 0 bases and J gave up 4 bases, with 13 bases separating them. CDR3 nucleotide sequence: TGCGCCAGCAGCTTGGGGCAACTACAGGGCTATGGCTACACCTTC. Protein sequence: CASSLGQLQGYGYTF.

V gene TRBV5-1 combines with J gene TRBJ2-1, with 7 bases lining up with TRBD2. Germline CDR1 reads SGHRS; CDR2 reads YFSETQ. V lost 4 bases, J lost 1 base, and 14 bases stayed unmatched. The CDR3 totals 18 residues. The CDR3, as DNA: TGCGCCAGCAGCCTCCTAGCGGTCGTGGGGTGGTCCTACAATGAGCAGTTCTTC. Protein: CASSLLAVVGWSYNEQFF.

This clone was counted between two and nine times. V usage is TRBV11-2 and J usage is TRBJ1-6; maybe TRBD1 (5 bases). The CDR3 length is 15 residues. The V gene's germline CDR1 is SGHAT and CDR2 FQNNGV. V was shortened by 0 bases and J by 10 bases, with 13 bases between the two germline ends. CDR3: CASSLEPGFRSPLHF. DNA for the CDR3: TGTGCCAGCAGCTTAGAACCAGGGTTCAGGTCACCCCTCCACTTT. Full variable domain (outside the CDR3, taken from reference TRBV11-2 and TRBJ1-6): EAGVAQSPRYKIIEKRQSVAFWCNPISGHATLYWYQQILGQGPKLLIQFQNNGVVDDSQLPKDRFSAERLKGVDSTLKIQPAKLEDSAVYLCASSLEPGFRSPLHFGNGTRLTVT.